This T cell receptor beta chain was profiled in a study of T cell responses to AZD1222 COVID-19 vaccine. The germline V gene encodes CDR1 MGHRA and CDR2 YSYEKL. This CDR3 is built from 16 residues. Trimming pared 0 bases from V and 4 bases from J, leaving 15 bases between. TCRdb's copy holds only in-frame clones and misses some; the assay was immunoSEQ multiplex PCR. The sample lists some 150,000 clones; roughly 91% were seen once. General study points: Once two AZD1222 doses were given, Spike-specific TCR breadth and depth went up. Clonal diversity was possibly underestimated, and the donors were mostly white British, with more females. The reported proportion of spike-specific TCRs targeting unmutated variant regions was nearly half.

A note on this clone: Its antigen remains unknown.

The sequence was obtained from an adult in good health. The starting material was peripheral blood, obtained on day 0 of AZD1222 vaccination. The chain combines TRBV4-1 with TRBJ1-2; D is unresolved. The CDR3 loop reads CASSQETAGIGYGYTF. The CDR3 DNA reads TGCGCCAGCAGCCAAGAGACGGCCGGGATTGGCTATGGCTACACCTTC.